The clone carrying this T cell receptor (beta chain) was detected only a few times. Germline-derived CDR1 and CDR2 are SNHLY and FYNNEI. The CDR3 loop spans 13 amino acids. The ends were cut back, 7 bases at V and 7 bases at J, with 14 bases in the middle. This entry is derived from a study of blood T cell repertoires in COVID-19. On the study more broadly: Some COVID-19 samples were acute and others convalescent; all came from the United States, Italy and Spain. PBMCs, B-cell-depleted T cells, or T cells provided the cDNA or gDNA that made up the material.

Only in-frame clones appear in the TCRdb table, and some are missing; sequencing was by immunoSEQ multiplex PCR. The table shows 240,000 or so clones, with roughly nine tenths occurring only once. Sequenced sample: peripheral blood. V is TRBV2 and J is TRBJ1-3, with D perhaps matching TRBD1 (5 bases). The source of this sequence is a man aged 55 to 70 with acute or convalescent COVID-19. CDR3 nucleotide sequence: TGTGCCAGCAATAAGGGGCCAGGGAACACCATATATTTT. It translates to CASNKGPGNTIYF.